These 9 T cell receptor beta chains share one sample of origin, sequenced in a study of cytomegalovirus exposure and HLA in healthy donors (dated by TCRdb to the late 2010s). Receptors were amplified or captured by the immunoSEQ multiplex PCR assay. A mixture of 60 forward primers for TCR Vbeta segments and 13 reverse primers for TCR Jbeta segments was used in the multiplex PCR. This is the immuneACCESS table as TCRdb keeps it, with only in-frame sequences that have V and J called. A part of the clones is gone; compared with another copy, unresolved V genes explain less than half, and the rest is unexplained. The sample table lists over 100,000 clones, around 75% of them with a count of one. The top ten hold roughly 0.92% of the sample. The sequencing input was PBMCs. All receptors derive from a woman aged 25-40 years in good health and CMV-seronegative.

The chain recombines TRBV6-1 with TRBJ1-2; D remains ambiguous. CDR3 length equals 14 residues. V was clipped by 3 bases and J by 4 bases, with 12 bases between them. CDR1 MNHNS and CDR2 SASEGT come from the germline V gene. CDR3 sequence (DNA): TGTGCCAGCAGTGAGCTGGCAGGCTCCTATGGCTACACCTTC. Translated, it gives CASSELAGSYGYTF.

J is TRBJ1-2 and V is TRBV14; D call uncertain. From germline, CDR1 is SGHDN and CDR2 FVKESK. Trimming took 1 base from V and 8 from J, leaving 8 bases between them. The CDR3 is made up of 12 amino acids. The CDR3: CASSQVPGGYTF. Written as DNA, the CDR3 is TGTGCCAGCAGCCAAGTCCCGGGGGGCTACACCTTC.

The chain combines TRBV7-8 with TRBJ2-7; the match to TRBD2 covers 10 bases. From germline, CDR1 is SGHVS and CDR2 FQNEAQ. The CDR3 is made up of 18 amino acids. V lost 5 bases, J lost 5 bases, and 18 bases stayed unmatched. In DNA form, the CDR3 reads TGTGCCAGCAGCCAAATAGGTACCCGAGCTAGCGGGAGTGACGAGCAGTACTTC. Amino acid sequence: CASSQIGTRASGSDEQYF.

This clone was found a few times. V usage is TRBV6-9 and J usage is TRBJ2-7; D remains unclear. V was cut by 4 bases and J by 7 bases, with 11 bases left in between. This CDR3 spans 12 amino acids. Germline V gene lookup returns CDR1 MNHGY and CDR2 SVAAGI. Written as DNA, the CDR3 is TGTGCCAGCAGTTTAGAGTCTCGGGAGCAGTACTTC. It codes for CASSLESREQYF.

The chain has TRBV5-4 and TRBJ2-7, with TRBD2 matching 8 bases. Trimming took 4 bases from V and 3 from J; bases not matched to a gene: 6. Germline V gives CDR1 SGHNT, CDR2 YYREEE (reference sequence). The CDR3 extends over 14 amino acids. Here the CDR3 reads CASSTGTRSYEQYF. For the CDR3, the DNA is TGTGCCAGCAGCACCGGGACTAGGAGCTACGAGCAGTACTTC.

The genes are TRBV2 and TRBJ2-7; maybe TRBD2 (6 bases). The CDR3 totals 17 residues. V gave up 6 bases and J gave up 2 bases, with 23 bases separating them. Germline V gene sequence: CDR1 SNHLY, CDR2 FYNNEI. The CDR3 loop is CASSPLRLGGFAYEQYF. CDR3 bases: TGTGCCAGCAGCCCGCTGCGGTTGGGGGGTTTTGCCTACGAGCAGTACTTC.

This chain uses TRBV14 with TRBJ2-7, with D perhaps matching TRBD1 (6 bases). V lost 0 bases and J lost 3, with 18 bases in between. The V gene's germline CDR1 is SGHDN and CDR2 FVKESK. There are 17 residues in the CDR3. CDR3 in DNA: TGTGCCAGCAGCCAAGATCAGGGGCCCTGGGGCCGCTACGAGCAGTACTTC. Amino acid sequence: CASSQDQGPWGRYEQYF.

This chain uses TRBV5-3 with TRBJ1-1; 7 nucleotides align to TRBD1. TRBV5-3 has ORF status, its function being uncertain. This CDR3 contains 17 residues. V was pared by 0 bases and J by 8 bases, with 16 bases of the junction left unmatched. The CDR3 reads CARSLDFFWGKDREAFF. CDR3 bases: TGTGCCAGAAGCTTGGATTTTTTTTGGGGCAAGGACAGGGAAGCTTTCTTT.

This chain joins TRBV4-3 and TRBJ2-3, with 9 bases lining up with TRBD2. With V trimmed by 4 bases and J by 3 bases, 2 bases remained unmatched. CDR1 and CDR2 from the germline V gene are LGHNA and YSLEER. The CDR3 is 14 amino acids. The CDR3 DNA sequence: TGCGCCAGCAGCCCTAGCGGGGAAACAGATACGCAGTATTTT. This sequence encodes CASSPSGETDTQYF.